This TCR beta chain is from a study of blood T cell repertoires in COVID-19. The wider study: In each case, the material was cDNA or gDNA derived from T cells, B-cell-depleted T cells, or PBMCs.

Participants' own reports of clinical history determined their cohort assignment. Study processing details: Estimated nucleated cell counts came from reference gene primer amplification. The repertoire was sequenced with immunoSEQ multiplex PCR; TCRdb's copy has only in-frame clones and lacks some. V, J and clone size derive from that table, while D and trimming were established from the DNA sequence. The sample shows fewer than 350,000 clones, approximately 91% of them seen only once. Sequencing was carried out using PBMCs or T cells enriched from blood (not recorded which). The source of this sequence is a woman aged 40 to 49 with acute COVID-19.

The CDR3 bases are TGTGCCAGTAGTGGGACAGCTATTAGCAATCAGCCCCAGCATTTT. As protein: CASSGTAISNQPQHF. The chain links TRBV19 to TRBJ1-5; 7 nucleotides line up with TRBD1. The ends lost 5 bases at V and 0 bases at J; junction bases unmatched: 4. CDR1 and CDR2 (germline): LNHDA, SQIVND (reference sequence). The CDR3 has 15 amino acids.